This T cell receptor beta chain was documented in a study of blood T cell repertoires in COVID-19 (dated by TCRdb to 2018 to 2020). The study in broad terms: Collaborator samples came from the United States, Italy and Spain and covered acute and convalescent phases of COVID-19. The material from the prospective study consisted of cDNA or gDNA derived from T cells, B-cell-depleted T cells, or PBMCs. Deeply sampled blood TCRbeta repertoires from subjects exposed to, actively infected with, or recovered from COVID-19 were included in the dataset. The repertoires were released in a freely available public database meant as a resource for research on the immune response to SARS-CoV-2. The samples were drawn from the first 160 participants of the ongoing ImmuneRACE study and from 950 to 1,500 subjects provided by 6 global collaborators. Nearly every sample came with metadata listing a de-identified subject ID, COVID-19 status, age in years and sex. Where HLA class I and class II types were available, the types were taken from metadata supplied by the sample provider, not from assay-based typing. Paper-wide results and their limitations: Clinical and demographic metadata were provided uncurated, with the amount varying by source and participant.

TCRbeta CDR3 regions were amplified from genomic DNA using the immunoSEQ Assay, a bias-controlled multiplex PCR. Concerning the study's data processing: Within the assay, amplification of reference gene primers was used to estimate how many nucleated cells each sample contained. Sequence reads were collapsed and filtered to measure the absolute abundance of every unique TCRbeta CDR3 rearrangement. For each sample, productive Simpson clonality was calculated by taking the square root of Simpson's diversity index across productive rearrangements. In its TCRdb copy, this immuneACCESS table keeps in-frame sequences only and misses some clones. Where compared with another copy, unresolved V genes explain less than half of these, and the others have no known cause. V, J and clone size derive from that table, while D and trimming were established from the DNA sequence. Present in this sample are 300,000 to 450,000 clones, about 85% of which were seen just once. The top ten constitute more than 3% of the sample.

The cysteine opens and the phenylalanine closes a CDR3 of 15 amino acids. Only CDR3 DNA is held: 45 bases, read in frame from base 1. The germline V and J ends show losses of 3 bases and 5 bases respectively, and no gene match explains 7 bases of the junction. CDR1 and CDR2 are read off the germline V gene as KGHSH and LQKENI. Remarks on this clone: Its antigen is still unknown. No quality values exist for individual bases; no much larger clone is one base distant.

The collaborating institutions used their own protocols to collect whole blood in K2EDTA tubes. For TCRbeta analysis, collaborator samples were shipped as frozen whole blood, as isolated PBMCs, or as DNA extracted from either sample type. The chain was built from TRBV18 and TRBJ2-1, with 7 bases aligning to TRBD1. The clonotype originates from a woman aged 18-29 years with acute or convalescent COVID-19. The sample was peripheral blood. The nucleotides read TGTGCCAGCTCACCTTCGACAGGGTCTAACAATGAGCAGTTCTTC. Translated, it gives CASSPSTGSNNEQFF.